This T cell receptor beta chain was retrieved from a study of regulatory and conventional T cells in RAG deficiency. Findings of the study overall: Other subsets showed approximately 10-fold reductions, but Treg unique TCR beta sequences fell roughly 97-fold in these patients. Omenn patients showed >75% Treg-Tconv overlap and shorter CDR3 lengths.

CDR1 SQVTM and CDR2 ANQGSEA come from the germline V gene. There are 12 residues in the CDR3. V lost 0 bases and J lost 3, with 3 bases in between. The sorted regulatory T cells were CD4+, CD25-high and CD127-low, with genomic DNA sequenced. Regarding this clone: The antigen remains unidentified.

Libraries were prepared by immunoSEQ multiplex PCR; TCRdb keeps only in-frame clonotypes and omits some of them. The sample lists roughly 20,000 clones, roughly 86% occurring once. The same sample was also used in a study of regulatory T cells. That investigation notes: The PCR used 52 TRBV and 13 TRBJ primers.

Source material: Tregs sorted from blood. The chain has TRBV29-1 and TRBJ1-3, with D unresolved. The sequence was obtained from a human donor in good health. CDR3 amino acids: CSVEEYGNTIYF. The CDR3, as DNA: TGCAGCGTTGAAGAGTATGGAAACACCATATATTTT.